The rows below give T cell receptor beta chains drawn from one sample of a study of T cells in Graves' hyperthyroidism and ophthalmopathy. TCRdb re-called the multiplex PCR reads through MiXCR, storing one row per CDR3 protein. The sample consists of approximately 630,000 distinct CDR3 sequences, around 15% of them appearing once. The sample taken for sequencing was blood. The receptor set was obtained from a woman aged 25 to 39 with Graves' hyperthyroidism. Both conserved end residues are part of each CDR3. D genes are given only for firm matches. A row's size may be missing; if present it is once, few, many or a size class.

j_call	v_call	d_call	clone_size	cdr3_aa	cdr3_nt
TRBJ2-1	TRBV7-7	-	few	CASSLMRASDEQFF	TGTGCTAGCAGCTTAATGAGGGCAAGCGATGAGCAGTTCTTC
TRBJ2-2	TRBV5-1	-	-	CASSTDGPTGELFF	TGCGCCAGCAGCACGGACGGACCCACCGGGGAGCTGTTTTTT
TRBJ2-1	TRBV20-1	TRBD2	many	CSAEGLAGDNEQFF	TGCAGTGCGGAGGGACTAGCGGGAGACAATGAGCAGTTCTTC
TRBJ2-1	TRBV7-3	-	once	CASSLTPGTSRSEQFF	TGTGCCAGCAGCTTAACACCTGGGACAAGTAGAAGTGAGCAGTTCTTC
TRBJ2-3	TRBV2	-	many	CASSPLRVDVDTQYF	TGTGCCAGCAGTCCCCTCAGGGTGGACGTGGATACGCAGTATTTT
TRBJ2-7	TRBV20-1	TRBD2	-	CSASWTSRHEQYF	TGCAGTGCCTCCTGGACTAGCAGGCACGAGCAGTACTTC
TRBJ2-4	TRBV7-9	-	-	CASSLGQDLNIQYF	TGTGCCAGCAGCTTAGGGCAGGATTTAAACATTCAGTACTTC
TRBJ1-2	TRBV7-2	-	few	CASSLEPGANYGYTF	TGTGCCAGCAGCTTGGAGCCGGGGGCGAACTATGGCTACACCTTC
TRBJ1-1	TRBV7-8	TRBD1	-	CASSKPGQGNTEAFF	TGTGCCAGCAGCAAACCCGGACAGGGAAACACTGAAGCTTTCTTT
TRBJ2-1	TRBV6-2/TRBV6-3	TRBD2	-	CASSREGAGAGGPLSSYNEQFF	TGTGCCAGCAGCCGGGAGGGGGCTGGAGCGGGAGGACCTTTGAGCTCCTACAATGAGCAGTTCTTC
TRBJ2-5	TRBV7-9	TRBD2	few	CASSSPAGAKETQYF	TGTGCCAGCAGCTCACCAGCGGGGGCGAAAGAGACCCAGTACTTC
TRBJ2-1	TRBV3-1	-	many	CASSSQGSGNEQFF	TGTGCCAGCAGCTCGCAGGGAAGTGGCAATGAGCAGTTCTTC
TRBJ2-3	TRBV5-1	TRBD2	many	CASSFSGRVSTDTQYF	TGCGCCAGCAGCTTTAGCGGGAGGGTTAGCACAGATACGCAGTATTTT
TRBJ1-2	TRBV24-1	-	-	CATSGAGANYGYTF	TGTGCCACCAGTGGGGCCGGGGCTAACTATGGCTACACCTTC
TRBJ1-2	TRBV7-2	-	-	CASSQGGGGNYGYTF	TGTGCCAGCAGCCAAGGCGGGGGAGGTAACTATGGCTACACCTTC
TRBJ2-2	TRBV20-1	-	-	CSAPGLYTGELFF	TGCAGTGCTCCTGGACTTTACACCGGGGAGCTGTTTTTT
TRBJ2-2	TRBV6-1	-	many	CASNEGRAINTGELFF	TGTGCCAGCAATGAGGGTCGCGCAATAAACACCGGGGAGCTGTTTTTT
TRBJ1-6	TRBV20-1	TRBD1	many	CSAGTGTGDYSPLHF	TGCAGTGCCGGGACAGGGACAGGAGATTATTCACCCCTCCACTTT
TRBJ2-5	TRBV13	-	many	CASSSATEEETQYF	TGTGCCAGCAGCTCTGCGACTGAGGAAGAGACCCAGTACTTC
TRBJ2-3	TRBV10-3	-	few	CAISGSGYTDTQYF	TGTGCCATCAGTGGGTCAGGCTACACAGATACGCAGTATTTT
TRBJ2-3	TRBV20-1	-	many	CSASSSTTQYF	TGCAGTGCTAGTTCCTCAACTACGCAGTATTTT
TRBJ2-7	TRBV20-1	TRBD2	-	CSANLAGSYEQYF	TGCAGTGCCAATTTAGCGGGGTCCTACGAGCAGTACTTC
TRBJ2-3	TRBV7-3	-	-	CASSLTGRSSPDTQYF	TGTGCCAGCAGCTTAACAGGTCGTTCTAGTCCGGATACGCAGTATTTT
TRBJ1-2	TRBV27	-	many	CASSLRGGGFGNYGYTF	TGTGCCAGCAGTTTACGTGGAGGGGGGTTTGGTAACTATGGCTACACCTTC
TRBJ1-4	TRBV15	-	-	CATSRGKEKLFF	TGTGCCACCAGCAGAGGCAAGGAAAAACTGTTTTTT
TRBJ1-1	TRBV6-5	-	few	CASSYSGTRRNTEAFF	TGTGCCAGCAGTTACTCGGGTACCAGAAGGAACACTGAAGCTTTCTTT